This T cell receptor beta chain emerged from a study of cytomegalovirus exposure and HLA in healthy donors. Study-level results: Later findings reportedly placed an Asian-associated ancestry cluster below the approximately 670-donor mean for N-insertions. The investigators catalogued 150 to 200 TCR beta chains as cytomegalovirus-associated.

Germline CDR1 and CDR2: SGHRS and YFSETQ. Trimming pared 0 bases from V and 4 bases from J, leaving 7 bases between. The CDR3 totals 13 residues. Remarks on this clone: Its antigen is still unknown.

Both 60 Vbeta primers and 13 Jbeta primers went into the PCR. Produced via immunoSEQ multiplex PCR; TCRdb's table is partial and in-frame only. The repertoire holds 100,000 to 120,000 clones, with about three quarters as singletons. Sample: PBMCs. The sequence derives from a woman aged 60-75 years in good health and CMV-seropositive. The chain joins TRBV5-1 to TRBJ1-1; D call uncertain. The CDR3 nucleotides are TGCGCCAGCAGCTTGGGGGCCCCCACTGAAGCTTTCTTT. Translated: CASSLGAPTEAFF. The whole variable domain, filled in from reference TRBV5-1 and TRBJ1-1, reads KAGVTQTPRYLIKTRGQQVTLSCSPISGHRSVSWYQQTPGQGLQFLFEYFSETQRNKGNFPGRFSGRQFSNSRSEMNVSTLELGDSALYLCASSLGAPTEAFFGQGTRLTVV.